This is a list of T cell receptor beta chains from one sample in a study of PD-L1 blockade in urothelial cancer. Clones were read by immunoSEQ multiplex PCR, and TCRdb kept only the in-frame ones, dropping some. The sample records just under 65,000 clones, roughly four fifths being singletons. The sequencing here drew on PBMCs, taken around atezolizumab (anti-PD-L1) treatment. These receptors came from a man in his sixties or seventies with urothelial cancer. The CDR3 runs from the conserved cysteine through the conserved F or W. D genes are given only for firm matches. Expanded clones are given a class, and other clones once, few, many or no size at all.

clone size	V gene	D gene	J gene	CDR3 protein	CDR3 DNA
NA	TRBV7-2	TRBD2	TRBJ2-3	CASSSGGDTDTQYF	TGTGCCAGCAGCTCGGGGGGGGACACAGATACGCAGTATTTT
NA	TRBV25-1	NA	TRBJ1-3	CASSAPSGNTIYF	TGTGCCAGCAGTGCTCCCTCTGGAAACACCATATATTTT
NA	TRBV13	NA	TRBJ1-3	CASSPAGGAGNTIYF	TGTGCCAGCAGCCCAGCCGGGGGAGCTGGAAACACCATATATTTT
NA	TRBV5-1	NA	TRBJ2-2	CASSLAVGSTGELFF	TGCGCCAGCAGCTTGGCCGTCGGGAGCACCGGGGAGCTGTTTTTT
NA	TRBV4-1	NA	TRBJ1-1	CASSHPRSTEAFF	TGCGCCAGCAGCCATCCAAGGAGCACTGAAGCTTTCTTT
NA	TRBV10-3	TRBD2	TRBJ2-7	CATLLREGISYEQYF	TGTGCCACGCTCCTGCGGGAGGGGATCTCCTACGAGCAGTACTTC
NA	TRBV29-1	NA	TRBJ2-1	CSVTRGAYNEQFF	TGCAGCGTGACCCGGGGTGCCTACAATGAGCAGTTCTTC
NA	TRBV7-9	NA	TRBJ1-2	CASSLGQAEGYTF	TGTGCCAGCAGCTTAGGGCAGGCAGAGGGCTACACCTTC
NA	TRBV6-1	TRBD2	TRBJ2-7	CASSDSRRASGSLTYEQYF	TGTGCCAGCAGTGATAGTAGAAGGGCGAGCGGGAGTTTGACCTACGAGCAGTACTTC
NA	TRBV30	NA	TRBJ1-4	CAWSSQTNEKLFF	TGTGCCTGGAGTTCCCAAACTAATGAAAAACTGTTTTTT
once	TRBV5-4	NA	TRBJ2-5	CASSPPREETQYF	TGTGCCAGCAGCCCCCCCAGGGAAGAGACCCAGTACTTC
NA	TRBV7-2	NA	TRBJ2-1	CASSQAVDNEQFF	TGTGCCAGCAGTCAAGCTGTAGACAATGAGCAGTTCTTC
NA	TRBV19	NA	TRBJ2-3	CASTTDYTSTDTQYF	TGTGCCAGTACGACGGACTATACAAGCACAGATACGCAGTATTTT
few	TRBV11-2	TRBD1	TRBJ1-1	CASSLIQGLNTEAFF	TGTGCCAGCAGCTTAATACAGGGGTTGAACACTGAAGCTTTCTTT
NA	TRBV14	NA	TRBJ2-5	CASSQAITFLETQYF	TGTGCCAGCAGCCAAGCGATTACATTTCTGGAGACCCAGTACTTC
NA	TRBV10-2	NA	TRBJ1-1	CASSTPGGGEAFF	TGCGCCAGCAGTACTCCAGGAGGAGGTGAAGCTTTCTTT
once	TRBV27	TRBD1	TRBJ1-1	CASSFGTGNTEAFF	TGTGCCAGCAGTTTCGGGACAGGGAACACTGAAGCTTTCTTT
few	TRBV19	NA	TRBJ1-1	CASRDLREAFF	TGTGCCAGTAGGGATCTCAGGGAAGCTTTCTTT
NA	TRBV7-2	TRBD1	TRBJ2-7	CASSLGRGSLSYEQYF	TGTGCCAGCAGCTTGGGCAGGGGGAGCCTTTCCTACGAGCAGTACTTC
NA	TRBV5-4	NA	TRBJ2-3	CASSLERGISTDTQYF	TGTGCCAGCAGCTTGGAAAGGGGAATAAGCACAGATACGCAGTATTTT
few	TRBV5-1	NA	TRBJ2-7	CASSLGGSLSYEQYF	TGCGCCAGCAGCTTGGGTGGGAGTTTGTCCTACGAGCAGTACTTC
medium-sized	TRBV19	NA	TRBJ1-2	CASSIPQGKGYTF	TGTGCCAGTAGTATACCCCAGGGAAAGGGCTACACCTTC
once	TRBV11-3	NA	TRBJ2-1	CASSGRISYNEQFF	TGTGCCAGCAGCGGGAGGATATCCTACAATGAGCAGTTCTTC
NA	TRBV6-5	NA	TRBJ1-1	CASSYVGTPPTEAFF	TGTGCCAGCAGTTACGTCGGGACACCCCCCACTGAAGCTTTCTTT
NA	TRBV7-9	NA	TRBJ2-7	CASSLESSYEQYF	TGTGCCAGCAGCTTAGAGAGCTCCTACGAGCAGTACTTC
NA	TRBV5-1	TRBD1	TRBJ2-7	CASSSGTGKYEQYF	TGCGCCAGCAGCTCCGGGACAGGGAAATACGAGCAGTACTTC